Listed below are T cell receptor beta chains from one sample, sequenced in a study of regulatory T cells in long-lasting Graves disease. TCRdb re-derived calls from the multiplex PCR reads in MiXCR, one entry per CDR3 protein. The table shows fewer than 350,000 distinct CDR3 sequences, with 18% occurring only once. The input for sequencing was peripheral blood mononuclear cells (PBMCs), taken at new diagnosis, from a patient treated with antithyroid drugs. These receptors were taken from a female donor with Graves disease. CDR3s include the opening cysteine and the closing phenylalanine or tryptophan.

TRBJ2-5,TRBV12-3/TRBV12-4,CASSFGRGETQYF
TRBJ2-5,TRBV10-3,CAISEAQGLASGRETQYF
TRBJ1-1,TRBV6-1,CATSYDRTGTEAFF
TRBJ2-7,TRBV28,CASSFRGDRSREQYF
TRBJ2-5,TRBV28,CASRKDSQETQYF
TRBJ1-3,TRBV11-2,CASSLRTDGSGNTIYF
TRBJ2-3,TRBV3-1,CASRRLARPTDTQYF
TRBJ1-4,TRBV28,CASSLGLIGTNEKLFF
TRBJ2-3,TRBV3-1,CASSQEGSGSTDTQYF
TRBJ2-3,TRBV12-3/TRBV12-4,CASRRDGDTQYF
TRBJ2-7,TRBV18,CASSGQGRGYEQYF
TRBJ1-6,TRBV2,CASSPRDASGRSPLHF
TRBJ1-6,TRBV7-9,CASSPPEGNNSPLHF
TRBJ2-7,TRBV6-2/TRBV6-3,CASRITPGTASYEQYF
TRBJ2-7,TRBV24-1,CATSDGASGRKYEQYF
TRBJ2-7,TRBV30,CAFLADSYEQYF
TRBJ1-4,TRBV19,CASSRGLATNEKLFF
TRBJ1-6,TRBV30,CASDGTGDSPLHF
TRBJ2-7,TRBV28,CASSLGGLHPRLDF
TRBJ1-6,TRBV5-1,CASSSRGNSPLHF
TRBJ2-3,TRBV11-3,CASSVVDWEIGLSTDTQYF
TRBJ1-1,TRBV18,CASSPEATEAFF
TRBJ2-3,TRBV30,CATVVDTQYF
TRBJ1-6,TRBV4-1,CASRIQETGTGLYSPLHF
TRBJ2-2,TRBV3-1,CASSRRTSGRATGELFF
TRBJ2-4,TRBV5-1,CASSLAFDRVVNIQYF
TRBJ2-3,TRBV11-2,CASSLDWVGWAYHPDTQYF
TRBJ1-2,TRBV7-8,CASSLAGSSYGYTF
TRBJ2-1,TRBV27,CASSLSSYRDEQFF
TRBJ2-5,TRBV19,CASSTDREETQYF
TRBJ2-7,TRBV7-2,CASRPSGGPPYEQYF
TRBJ1-4,TRBV6-2/TRBV6-3,CASSEVWATTNEKLFF
TRBJ2-7,TRBV12-3/TRBV12-4,CASRRTSGLSYEQYF
TRBJ2-7,TRBV6-2/TRBV6-3,CASSTDSRDEQYF
TRBJ2-1,TRBV28,CASSFGSGNVGNEQFF
TRBJ2-1,TRBV4-1,CASSQTGLAFEQFF
TRBJ2-5,TRBV10-3,CATTTGGGETQYF
TRBJ2-6,TRBV5-1,CASSLFQGADVLTF
TRBJ2-5,TRBV24-1,CATSAPGGRQETQYF
TRBJ2-5,TRBV3-1,CASSQSGIQETQYF